These 4 T cell receptor beta chains originate from one sample sequenced in a study of Ad26.COV2.S vaccination and SARS-CoV-2 variants. Profiled with immunoSEQ multiplex PCR; TCRdb holds only in-frame clones, not every one. Here the sample spans 200,000 to 250,000 clones, roughly 90% being singletons. Treatment reported: over 15 received Ad26.COV2.S at low or high dose, single or two shots; 5 received placebo; per-sample allocation not given. At day 63 after the first vaccine or placebo injection, samples were drawn. This specimen consisted of peripheral blood, obtained in a trial of Ad26.COV2.S vaccine versus placebo. The receptors were sampled from a person aged 18-65 years who received the Ad26.COV2.S COVID-19 vaccine or a placebo.

The genes are TRBV11-3 and TRBJ2-7; no reliable D call. CDR3 length equals 13 residues. Trimming took 1 base from V and 4 from J, leaving 8 bases between them. CDR1 SGHNT and CDR2 YENEEA come from the germline V gene. This CDR3 reads CASSLGASYEQYF. For the CDR3, the DNA is TGTGCCAGCAGCTTAGGGGCCTCTTACGAGCAGTACTTC. Drawing the rest from reference TRBV11-3 and TRBJ2-7, the complete variable domain is EAGVVQSPRYKIIEKKQPVAFWCNPISGHNTLYWYLQNLGQGPELLIRYENEEAVDDSQLPKDRFSAERLKGVDSTLKIQPAELGDSAVYLCASSLGASYEQYFGPGTRLTVT.

V and J are TRBV28 and TRBJ1-5; TRBD1 is a possible D gene (5 bases). Trimming pared 2 bases from V and 6 bases from J, leaving 17 bases between. The CDR3 runs 16 residues. From germline, CDR1 is MDHEN and CDR2 SYDVKM. CDR3 DNA: TGTGCCAGCAGTTTAAATCTGGGCAGGGTTGGTCAGCCCCAGCATTTT. As protein: CASSLNLGRVGQPQHF. Combining the CDR3 with reference TRBV28 and TRBJ1-5 gives the whole variable domain DVKVTQSSRYLVKRTGEKVFLECVQDMDHENMFWYRQDPGLGLRLIYFSYDVKMKEKGDIPEGYSVSREKKERFSLILESASTNQTSMYLCASSLNLGRVGQPQHFGDGTRLSIL.

The chain combines TRBV6-4 with TRBJ2-3; 10 bases are shared with TRBD1. The V gene's germline CDR1 is MRHNA and CDR2 SNTAGT. CDR3 length: 15 residues. J gave up 9 bases and V 5 bases, and 11 bases lay outside the gene matches. The CDR3 loop is CASSSGTGAARTQYF. As DNA, the CDR3 is TGTGCCAGCAGTTCCGGGACAGGGGCCGCAAGGACGCAGTATTTT.

A remark on this clone: Relative to the germline gene, one junction end is altered; a read error may explain this. The rearrangement joins TRBV6-2 or TRBV6-3 to TRBJ2-1; D gene uncertain. The germline gives CDR1 MNHEY, CDR2 SVGEGT. The CDR3 has 11 residues. The CDR3 DNA is TGTGCCAGCAGTAACTCCATAAGCCCGTTCTTC. Protein sequence: CASSNSISPFF.